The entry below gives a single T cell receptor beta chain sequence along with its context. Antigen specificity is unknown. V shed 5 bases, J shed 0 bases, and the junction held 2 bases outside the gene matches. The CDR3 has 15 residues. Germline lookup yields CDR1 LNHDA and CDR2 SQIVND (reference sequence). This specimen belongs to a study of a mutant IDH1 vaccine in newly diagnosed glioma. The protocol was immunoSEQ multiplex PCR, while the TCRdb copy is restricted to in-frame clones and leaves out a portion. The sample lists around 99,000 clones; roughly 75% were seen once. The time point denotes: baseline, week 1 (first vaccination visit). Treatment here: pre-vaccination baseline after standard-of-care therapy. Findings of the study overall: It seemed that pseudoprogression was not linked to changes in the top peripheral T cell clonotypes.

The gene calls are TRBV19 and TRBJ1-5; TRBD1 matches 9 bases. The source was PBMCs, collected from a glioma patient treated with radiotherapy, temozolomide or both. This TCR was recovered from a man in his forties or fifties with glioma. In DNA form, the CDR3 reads TGTGCCAGTAGTTGGGACAGGGCTAGCAATCAGCCCCAGCATTTT. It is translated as CASSWDRASNQPQHF.